Following are 21 T cell receptor beta chains from one sample sequenced in a study of shared clonotypes between healthy human individuals. The assay was immunoSEQ multiplex PCR, and TCRdb's table has in-frame clones only and misses some. The data show around 2.1 million clones, with just over 90% seen just once and more than 1.5% held by the top ten. CD45RO-negative cells were positively selected for CCR7, leaving out terminally differentiated effector memory CD45RA+ cells. Material for sequencing was naive CD8+ T cells from PBMCs. These receptors all stem from a man younger than 35 in good health. Some clones in this sample may be carry-over from other donors' samples.

This chain connects TRBV5-5 to TRBJ2-5; 12 bases line up with TRBD1. J lost 5 bases, V lost 3 bases, and 2 bases had no gene match. CDR1 SGHKS and CDR2 YYEKEE come from the germline V gene (reference sequence). This CDR3 region has 14 residues. The CDR3 nucleotides are TGTGCCAGCAGCTCGGGACAGGGGGCGGAGACCCAGTACTTC. Its translation: CASSSGQGAETQYF.

The rearrangement uses TRBV7-9 and TRBJ1-1, with D possibly TRBD1 on 6 matching bases. This CDR3 contains 13 residues. In germline, CDR1 is SEHNR, CDR2 FQNEAQ (reference sequence). Deletions cut 6 bases from V and 2 bases from J, with 10 bases between. The DNA of the CDR3 is TGTGCCAGCAGGAGGACAGATAACACTGAAGCTTTCTTT. Its translation is CASRRTDNTEAFF. The full variable domain, completed using reference TRBV7-9 and TRBJ1-1, is DTGVSQNPRHKITKRGQNVTFRCDPISEHNRLYWYRQTLGQGPEFLTYFQNEAQLEKSRLLSDRFSAERPKGSFSTLEIQRTEQGDSAMYLCASRRTDNTEAFFGQGTRLTVV.

The chain links TRBV5-1 to TRBJ2-1; 14 nucleotides match TRBD2. The germline gives CDR1 SGHRS, CDR2 YFSETQ. J was trimmed by 6 bases and V by 4 bases; bases with no gene match: 15. CDR3 size: 19 residues. The CDR3 is CASSLLESGLAGESNEQFF. CDR3 sequence (DNA): TGCGCCAGCAGCCTCCTCGAGTCGGGACTAGCGGGAGAAAGCAATGAGCAGTTCTTC.

The CDR3 sequence is CASGTGGAETQYF. The CDR3 DNA reads as TGTGCCAGTGGAACAGGGGGGGCAGAGACCCAGTACTTC. The chain couples TRBV27 to TRBJ2-5; perhaps TRBD1 as D (8 bases). Germline V gene sequence: CDR1 MNHEY, CDR2 SMNVEV (reference sequence). The CDR3 has 13 residues. V lost 9 bases, J lost 4 bases, and 15 bases lay in between.

This clone has only one observation. The sample holds other DNA sequences that translate to the same CDR3. The chain couples TRBV4-1 to TRBJ2-7; D gene ambiguous. CDR1 is MGHRA and CDR2 is YSYEKL in the germline V gene. The CDR3 consists of 15 residues. The ends were cut back, 1 base at V and 4 bases at J, with 14 bases in the middle. The CDR3 region has the DNA TGCGCCAGCAGCCAAGGTGGCGGCAGGAGTTACGAGCAGTACTTC. Residues: CASSQGGGRSYEQYF.

This clone was seen a few times. The CDR3 is CATRLAGTYNEQFF. The CDR3 nucleotides are TGTGCCACCCGACTAGCGGGAACCTACAATGAGCAGTTCTTC. J is TRBJ2-1 and V is TRBV27; 11 bases line up with TRBD2. Germline V gene lookup returns CDR1 MNHEY and CDR2 SMNVEV (reference sequence). This CDR3 spans 14 amino acids. Trimming at V came to 10 bases and at J to 2 bases, leaving 4 bases not matched to a gene.

The rearrangement links TRBV5-1 to TRBJ2-3; D possibly uses TRBD1 or TRBD2 (5 bases each). The germline V gene has CDR1 SGHRS and CDR2 YFSETQ. V was shortened by 2 bases and J by 3 bases, with 19 bases between the two germline ends. This CDR3 has 17 residues. The CDR3 DNA reads TGCGCCAGCAGCTTCAGGTCTAGCAAGGGGATTACAGATACGCAGTATTTT. Translated, it gives CASSFRSSKGITDTQYF. Complete variable domain (other parts from reference TRBV5-1 and TRBJ2-3): KAGVTQTPRYLIKTRGQQVTLSCSPISGHRSVSWYQQTPGQGLQFLFEYFSETQRNKGNFPGRFSGRQFSNSRSEMNVSTLELGDSALYLCASSFRSSKGITDTQYFGPGTRLTVL.

The CDR3 spells CASSVLATREETQYF. The CDR3 DNA reads TGTGCCAGCAGCGTACTAGCGACTAGGGAGGAGACCCAGTACTTC. This chain connects TRBV9 to TRBJ2-5; D is possibly TRBD2 (6 bases). The CDR3 sequence is 15 residues long. The V gene's germline CDR1 is SGDLS and CDR2 YYNGEE. V lost 1 base to trimming and J lost 5 bases, with 15 bases between them.

The table lists this clone with a few counts. This chain connects TRBV6-1 to TRBJ1-1; TRBD1 agrees at 8 bases. Germline lookup yields CDR1 MNHNS and CDR2 SASEGT. The CDR3 covers 14 residues. Trimming cost V 6 bases and J 1 base; bases outside gene matches: 4. The CDR3 protein is CASRDQGANTEAFF. The DNA for the CDR3 is TGTGCCAGCAGAGATCAGGGGGCGAACACTGAAGCTTTCTTT.

CDR3 protein: CASSGGPLGTDTQYF. CDR3 nucleotides: TGTGCCAGCAGCGGGGGACCCCTGGGGACAGATACGCAGTATTTT. This rearrangement joins TRBV9 to TRBJ2-3; the D gene could be TRBD1 or TRBD2 (5 bases each). The CDR3 sequence is 15 residues long. From germline, CDR1 is SGDLS and CDR2 YYNGEE. V shed 3 bases and J shed 3 bases, with 14 bases lying between them. The complete variable domain, with remaining parts taken from reference TRBV9 and TRBJ2-3, reads DSGVTQTPKHLITATGQRVTLRCSPRSGDLSVYWYQQSLDQGLQFLIQYYNGEERAKGNILERFSAQQFPDLHSELNLSSLELGDSALYFCASSGGPLGTDTQYFGPGTRLTVL.

This sequence joins TRBV5-4 and TRBJ1-4, with 8 nucleotides matching TRBD1. Trimming removed 4 bases from V and 2 bases from J; junction bases left unmatched: 10. Germline CDR1 is SGHNT and CDR2 is YYREEE (reference sequence). The CDR3 runs 17 residues. CDR3 sequence reads: CASSADRGGGTNEKLFF. DNA for the CDR3: TGTGCCAGCAGCGCCGACAGGGGAGGTGGGACTAATGAAAAACTGTTTTTT.

The chain has TRBV13 and TRBJ2-3, with D uncertain. The germline V gene has CDR1 PRHDT and CDR2 FYEKMQ (reference sequence). CDR3 size: 12 residues. V lost 4 bases and J 2 bases, leaving 4 bases between the germline ends. CDR3 residues: CASSSHTDTQYF. CDR3 in DNA: TGTGCCAGCAGCTCACACACAGATACGCAGTATTTT.

The chain links TRBV11-2 to TRBJ2-7, with 9 bases identical to TRBD2. The CDR3 has 14 amino acids. With V trimmed by 4 bases and J by 4 bases, 5 bases remained unmatched. Germline loops: CDR1 SGHAT, CDR2 FQNNGV. In DNA form, the CDR3 reads TGTGCCAGCAGCTACGCGGGAGGGAATTACGAGCAGTACTTC. Amino acid sequence: CASSYAGGNYEQYF.

The J gene is TRBJ2-7, the V gene TRBV28; 9 bases are shared with TRBD1. This CDR3 spans 15 amino acids. V was clipped by 3 bases and J by 7 bases; unmatched bases: 10. Per the germline V gene, CDR1 is MDHEN and CDR2 is SYDVKM. As DNA, the CDR3 is TGTGCCAGCAGTTTCGGGGACAGGGAGGTTGGGGAGCAGTACTTC. Encoded protein: CASSFGDREVGEQYF.

This chain's CDR3 is CASSLNGRGAQVEQYF. Here the CDR3 DNA reads TGCGCCAGCAGCTTGAACGGTCGAGGGGCTCAGGTCGAGCAGTACTTC. The chain recombines TRBV5-1 with TRBJ2-7, with D perhaps assigned TRBD1 or TRBD2 (5 bases each). CDR1 is SGHRS and CDR2 is YFSETQ in the germline V gene. The V and J ends lost 1 base and 6 bases respectively, with 20 bases between them. The CDR3 covers 16 residues.

The chain links TRBV29-1 to TRBJ2-7; D gene unclear. CDR3 size: 14 residues. The V end lost 0 bases, the J end lost 4 bases, and 13 bases lay between the germline ends. Germline CDR1 reads SQVTM; CDR2 reads ANQGSEA. DNA for the CDR3: TGCAGCGTTGAAGACCGGAGATACCCTTACGAGCAGTACTTC. It is translated as CSVEDRRYPYEQYF.

The chain is built from TRBV11-3 and TRBJ2-7; D is undetermined. This CDR3 spans 14 amino acids. The germline V gene has CDR1 SGHNT and CDR2 YENEEA. Deletions cut 1 base from V and 1 base from J, with 8 bases between. Written as DNA, the CDR3 is TGTGCCAGCAGCTTAGCGGGCGGTTCCTACGAGCAGTACTTC. Translated, it gives CASSLAGGSYEQYF.

In nucleotides, the CDR3 is TGTGCCAGCAGTGAAGAGGGAGGCTCTGGAAACACCATATATTTT. Amino acids: CASSEEGGSGNTIYF. The genes are TRBV6-4 and TRBJ1-3, with unresolved D. The CDR3 length is 15 residues. V lost 3 bases, J lost 0 bases, and 9 bases lay in between. CDR1 MRHNA and CDR2 SNTAGT come from the germline V gene.

The V gene is TRBV7-2, the J gene TRBJ1-1; tentatively, D is TRBD1 (5 bases). Germline V gene sequence: CDR1 SGHTA, CDR2 FQGNSA. V was cut by 4 bases and J by 8 bases, with 17 bases left in between. This CDR3 has 14 residues. CDR3 sequence reads: CASSYPVLRDEAFF. The CDR3, as DNA: TGTGCCAGCAGCTACCCCGTTTTAAGGGACGAAGCTTTCTTT.

As to this clone: The limits of the CDR3 on the DNA are not certain, so only TCRdb's listed CDR3 is given. The V gene is TRBV27, the J gene TRBJ2-1; the table assigns TRBD2, which was not confirmed against the DNA. Germline values: CDR1 MNHEY, CDR2 SMNVEV (reference sequence). The CDR3 comprises 15 residues, both ends counted. The CDR3 is CASKSGENFGNEQFF.

The V and J genes are TRBV9 and TRBJ2-3; possible D gene TRBD2, 5 bases. The length of the CDR3 is 15 residues. Germline loops: CDR1 SGDLS, CDR2 YYNGEE. V lost 0 bases, J lost 3 bases, and 11 bases lay in between. The CDR3 is CASSVESGVTDTQYF. CDR3 in DNA: TGTGCCAGCAGCGTAGAAAGCGGAGTAACAGATACGCAGTATTTT.